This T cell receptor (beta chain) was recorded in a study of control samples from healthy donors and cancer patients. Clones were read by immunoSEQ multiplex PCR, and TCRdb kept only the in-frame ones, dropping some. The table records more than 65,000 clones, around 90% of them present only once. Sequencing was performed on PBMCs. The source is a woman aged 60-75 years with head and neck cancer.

This CDR3 is CASTLRPGTSEETQYF. The CDR3 nucleotides read TGTGCCAGCACCTTGCGACCCGGGACTAGTGAAGAGACCCAGTACTTC. The rearrangement uses TRBV3-1 (or the pseudogene TRBV3-2) and TRBJ2-5; the match to TRBD2 covers 8 bases. In germline, CDR1 is LGHDT, CDR2 YNNKEL (reference sequence). With V trimmed by 7 bases and J by 3 bases, 13 bases remained unmatched. The CDR3 sequence is 16 residues long.